The rows below give T cell receptor beta chains drawn from one sample of a study of T cell repertoires in cytomegalovirus infection. Their antigens are not known. TCRdb fed the reads into MiXCR, producing one record per CDR3 protein. The sample carries about 68,000 distinct CDR3 sequences, about 22% recorded once. Sequencing was done on a sample of PBMCs, sequenced either directly or after in vitro stimulation (not recorded which). Receptors were obtained from a human donor in good health (CMV status not recorded). Some clones in this sample may be carry-over from other donors' samples. Both conserved end residues are part of each CDR3. D genes are given only for firm matches. Clone size appears in some rows only: once, few, many, or a class for an expanded clone.

j_call,v_call,d_call,cdr3_length,clone_size,cdr3_nt,cdr3_aa
TRBJ2-1,TRBV11-3,TRBD2,19,-,TGTGCCAGCAGCTTAGATGGGACTAGCGGGAGTGGGTCCTACAATGAGCAGTTCTTC,CASSLDGTSGSGSYNEQFF
TRBJ1-1,TRBV12-3/TRBV12-4,TRBD1,15,many,TGTGCCAGCAGTGGCCTGTGGACAGGGGCCGCTGAAGCTTTCTTT,CASSGLWTGAAEAFF
TRBJ2-4,TRBV5-1,-,14,-,TGCGCCAGCAGCTTGGGAGATGCCAAAAACATTCAGTACTTC,CASSLGDAKNIQYF
TRBJ2-5,TRBV7-3,-,13,many,TGTGCCAGCAGCCCAGGTGGAGGAGAGACCCAGTACTTC,CASSPGGGETQYF
TRBJ2-5,TRBV5-4,-,16,-,TGTGCCAGCAGCAAGCCGGGACTCCAAAGGGGCGGGACCCAGTACTTC,CASSKPGLQRGGTQYF
TRBJ2-7,TRBV7-8,-,17,few,TGTGCCAGCAGCTTAGCCCGCCTCGTCCCTTCGTCCTACGAGCAGTACTTC,CASSLARLVPSSYEQYF
TRBJ2-5,TRBV19,TRBD2,16,-,TGTGCCAGTAGTATAACTAGCGGAGGGTACCAAGAGACCCAGTACTTC,CASSITSGGYQETQYF
TRBJ2-1,TRBV11-3,-,13,-,TGTGCCAGCAGCTTAAACCCCCAGGCTGTGCAGTTCTTC,CASSLNPQAVQFF
TRBJ2-7,TRBV5-1,TRBD2,15,few,TGCGCCAGCAGCTTGGCTAGCGGGAGTGGAAACGAGCAGTACTTC,CASSLASGSGNEQYF
TRBJ2-2,TRBV11-2,TRBD2,17,few,TGTGCCAGCAGCACCCTACGGACTAGCGGGAGCACCGGGGAGCTGTTTTTT,CASSTLRTSGSTGELFF
TRBJ1-1,TRBV7-2,-,12,many,TGTGCCAGTAGTCGGGTGAACACTGAAGCTTTCTTT,CASSRVNTEAFF
TRBJ2-1,TRBV28,-,14,many,TGTGCCAGCCCCACAGGTTTCTCCTACAATGAGCAGTTCTTC,CASPTGFSYNEQFF
TRBJ2-5,TRBV10-2,-,14,-,TGCGCCAGCAGTGTGGTAGGGGCGCAGGAGACCCAGTACTTC,CASSVVGAQETQYF
TRBJ2-2,TRBV6-5,TRBD2,17,many,TGTGCCAGCAGTTACTCCCAGCTAGCGGCAAACACCGGGGAGCTGTTTTTT,CASSYSQLAANTGELFF
TRBJ1-3,TRBV18,-,14,few,TGTGCCAGCTCACCCGCGGCTACTGGAAACACCATATATTTT,CASSPAATGNTIYF
TRBJ2-3,TRBV19,-,19,-,TGTGCCAGTAGTATTTACCATGGGTCTGGCCGGGGTAGCACAGATACGCAGTATTTT,CASSIYHGSGRGSTDTQYF
TRBJ1-2,TRBV6-5,-,14,few,TGTGCCAGCAGTGCCCTCCTTCCTTCTTATGGCTACACCTTC,CASSALLPSYGYTF
TRBJ2-1,TRBV11-2,-,16,-,TGTGCCAGCAGCAGCGTACAGGGTCCTACCTACAATGAGCAGTTCTTC,CASSSVQGPTYNEQFF
TRBJ1-4,TRBV6-1,-,15,few,TGTGCCAGCACCCCCCCGGTGGGTCGTAGTGAAAAACTGTTTTTT,CASTPPVGRSEKLFF
TRBJ1-2,TRBV19,-,11,few,TGTGCCAGTAGTAGAGGGAGCGGCTACACCTTC,CASSRGSGYTF
TRBJ2-1,TRBV11-2,-,13,few,TGTGCCAGCAGCCTACAGGGAAACAATGAGCAGTTCTTC,CASSLQGNNEQFF
TRBJ1-3,TRBV9,-,13,few,TGTGCCAGCAGCCTACGCATAGGAAACACCATATATTTT,CASSLRIGNTIYF
TRBJ2-3,TRBV7-2,TRBD2,16,many,TGTGCCAGCAGTTTACTAGCGGGACATAGCACAGATACGCAGTATTTT,CASSLLAGHSTDTQYF
TRBJ2-3,TRBV19,TRBD2,15,-,TGTGCCAGTAGTTCCCGGGGAGGGCCGGCAGATACGCAGTATTTT,CASSSRGGPADTQYF
TRBJ2-1,TRBV7-2,TRBD2,16,many,TGTGCCAGCAGCTTCCTAGCGGGACACTCCTACAATGAGCAGTTCTTC,CASSFLAGHSYNEQFF
TRBJ2-5,TRBV7-9,TRBD1,14,few,TGTGCCAGCACAAAGAGGGGGCTAGGGGAGACCCAGTACTTC,CASTKRGLGETQYF
TRBJ1-5,TRBV28,-,13,few,TGTTCTACAAGAGGGCAGAATAATCAGCCCCAGCATTTT,CSTRGQNNQPQHF
TRBJ2-7,TRBV20-1,TRBD1,14,few,TGCAGTGTTGGGTCCGGACAGGGAGCCTACGAGCAGTACTTC,CSVGSGQGAYEQYF
TRBJ2-2,TRBV6-2/TRBV6-3,-,18,few,TGTGCCAGCAGTCTAATAAACGGATCGACTAGTGGCACCGGGGAGCTGTTTTTT,CASSLINGSTSGTGELFF
TRBJ2-2,TRBV12-3/TRBV12-4,-,16,few,TGTGCCAGCAGTTTGGGGACGCGTGGAAGTACCGGGGAGCTGTTTTTT,CASSLGTRGSTGELFF
TRBJ1-1,TRBV12-3/TRBV12-4,-,12,-,TGTGCCAGCAGTTTTGTCGACACTGAAGCTTTCTTT,CASSFVDTEAFF
TRBJ2-1,TRBV12-3/TRBV12-4,TRBD2,14,-,TGTGCCAGCAGTTCGGGACTAGCGGGAGGGCAGCAGTTCTTC,CASSSGLAGGQQFF
TRBJ2-7,TRBV28,TRBD1,13,many,TGTGCCGGGGCCGGACAGGACGCCTACGAGCAGTACTTC,CAGAGQDAYEQYF
TRBJ2-3,TRBV11-2,-,12,many,TGTGCCAGCAGCTTAGTTTTCGGGGTAGACTTTTTT,CASSLVFGVDFF
TRBJ2-1,TRBV12-3/TRBV12-4,-,11,few,TGTGCCAGTGCCCCGCGGAATGAGCAGTTCTTC,CASAPRNEQFF
TRBJ2-5,TRBV6-2/TRBV6-3,TRBD2,14,-,TGTGCCAGCAGTAGACTAGCGGGAGAAGAGACCCAGTACTTC,CASSRLAGEETQYF
TRBJ2-7,TRBV7-2,TRBD1,15,-,TGTGCCAGCAGCTTAGGTGCCGACAGGGGTTACGAGCAGTACTTC,CASSLGADRGYEQYF
TRBJ1-1,TRBV5-1,-,14,few,TGCGCCAGCAGGCAGGAACCAAGGGGCACTGAAGCTTTCTTT,CASRQEPRGTEAFF
TRBJ2-3,TRBV4-2,-,14,few,TGTGCCAGCAGCCAAGAAAGGGTCCAAAATTCGCAGTATTTT,CASSQERVQNSQYF
TRBJ1-1,TRBV12-5,-,13,few,TGTGCTAGTGGTCCCCAAGGAAACACTGAAGCTTTCTTT,CASGPQGNTEAFF
TRBJ2-2,TRBV7-9,TRBD2,16,few,TGTGCCAGCAGCTCGGCTAGCGGGAGGAACACCGGGGAGCTGTTTTTT,CASSSASGRNTGELFF
TRBJ2-5,TRBV7-2,TRBD2,16,many,TGTGCCAGCAGCTTTGGCCCTAGCGGGCCTCAAGAGACCCAGTACTTC,CASSFGPSGPQETQYF
TRBJ2-5,TRBV7-6,TRBD1,16,many,TGTGCCAGCAGCGAAACCGGGACAGGGGGGAGAGAGACCCAGTACTTC,CASSETGTGGRETQYF
TRBJ1-3,TRBV7-2,-,15,many,TGTGCCAGCACCCGATATGGGGGAGCTGGAAACACCATATATTTT,CASTRYGGAGNTIYF
TRBJ2-2,TRBV7-1,-,15,-,TGTGCCAGCAGCATGGTAAAGGGACACACCGGGGAGCTGTTTTTT,CASSMVKGHTGELFF
TRBJ2-4,TRBV15,-,12,-,TGTGCCACCAGCAGAGATCGGAACAGGCAGTACTTC,CATSRDRNRQYF
TRBJ2-3,TRBV24-1,TRBD2,14,-,TGTGCCACCAGTCCGGCGGGAGGGGTGGATACGCAGTATTTT,CATSPAGGVDTQYF
TRBJ2-1,TRBV7-2,-,16,many,TGTGCCAGCAGCTTAGTCGGACTAAGCTCCTACAATGAGCAGTTCTTC,CASSLVGLSSYNEQFF
TRBJ2-5,TRBV7-9,TRBD2,14,-,TGTGCCAGCAGCTCATGGACTAGCGGAGAGACCCAGTACTTC,CASSSWTSGETQYF